These 10 T cell receptor beta chains were all obtained from the same sample, sequenced in a study of blood T cells in healthy people across ages. The second PCR ran roughly 6 to 11 cycles with a sample-barcoded 5' primer and J-beta primers. TCRdb re-derived calls from the 5' RACE reads in MiXCR, one entry per CDR3 protein. The sample gives about 1 million distinct CDR3 sequences, under 55% of which show up once; approximately 17% is in the top ten. Sequenced input: blood. The receptors originated from a woman aged 60-75 years in good health.

This chain connects TRBV20-1 to TRBJ2-7; the D is unclear. The CDR3 is made up of 13 amino acids. V dropped 3 bases and J dropped 2 bases, with 11 bases sitting between them. Germline V lookup: CDR1 DFQATT, CDR2 SNEGSKA (reference sequence). CDR3 region: CSARAGNPYEQYF. DNA of the CDR3: TGCAGTGCTAGGGCAGGAAACCCCTACGAGCAGTACTTC.

This chain links TRBV27 with TRBJ2-1; the match to TRBD2 covers 10 bases. J gave up 5 bases and V 5 bases, and 9 bases lay outside the gene matches. The CDR3 loop spans 16 amino acids. From germline, CDR1 is MNHEY and CDR2 SMNVEV (reference sequence). CDR3 in amino acids: CASSRTGLAYNNEQFF. DNA for the CDR3: TGTGCCAGCAGTCGGACGGGACTAGCGTACAACAATGAGCAGTTCTTC.

This clonotype was detected a few times. The chain couples TRBV15 to TRBJ1-6, with 9 bases that match TRBD1. There are 16 residues in the CDR3. CDR1 is LNHNV and CDR2 is YYDKDF in the germline V gene (reference sequence). The trim removed 1 base at V and 9 bases at J, leaving 7 bases unmatched. As DNA, the CDR3 is TGTGCCACCAGCAGAGGATTGGGACAGGGAAGTTCACCCCTCCACTTT. This sequence encodes CATSRGLGQGSSPLHF.

This chain links TRBV5-6 with TRBJ2-2, with 10 bases matching TRBD1. Germline CDR1 and CDR2: SGHDT and YYEEEE. This CDR3 is built from 14 residues. V dropped 4 bases and J dropped 6; count of bases not matched to a gene: 3. CDR3 region: CASSLGQGAGELFF. The CDR3 DNA follows: TGTGCCAGCAGCCTAGGACAGGGGGCCGGGGAGCTGTTTTTT.

This clonotype was observed at least ten times. This sequence joins TRBV29-1 and TRBJ2-3, with a weak D call TRBD1 (7 bases). Germline V gene sequence: CDR1 SQVTM, CDR2 ANQGSEA. Between the trimmed V and J ends, which lost 6 bases and 4 bases, there was a span of 20 bases. There are 15 residues in the CDR3. The CDR3 DNA reads as TGCAGCGTCGATCCTGGGCAGGGGGGTTCAGATACGCAGTATTTT. It translates to CSVDPGQGGSDTQYF.

This clonotype was counted ten times or more. The chain joins TRBV21-1 to TRBJ2-7. TRBV21-1 is a listed pseudogene. The length of the CDR3 is 14 residues. This CDR3 is CASSKKKDGTLGYF. Here the CDR3 DNA reads TGTGCCAGCAGCAAAAAGAAGGACGGTACCTTGGGGTACTTC.

The V and J genes are TRBV20-1 and TRBJ1-1; tentative D call: TRBD1 (5 bases). The V gene's germline CDR1 is DFQATT and CDR2 SNEGSKA (reference sequence). V was clipped by 5 bases and J by 3 bases, with 16 bases between them. The CDR3 consists of 14 residues. The CDR3 loop is CSAHIGGLHTEAFF. In nucleotides, the CDR3 is TGCAGTGCTCACATCGGGGGATTGCACACTGAAGCTTTCTTT.

This clonotype was counted only a few times. The rearrangement links TRBV7-2 to TRBJ2-1, with 9 bases that match TRBD1. Looked up from germline, CDR1 is SGHTA and CDR2 is FQGNSA. V lost 5 bases and J lost 1; bases outside the gene matches: 3. CDR3 length: 15 residues. The CDR3 reads CASSATGGSYNEQFF. The CDR3 nucleotides read TGTGCCAGCAGCGCGACAGGGGGTTCCTACAATGAGCAGTTCTTC.

This clonotype has only a few counts. The chain joins TRBV29-1 to TRBJ2-5; maybe TRBD2 (6 bases). V was pared by 6 bases and J by 3 bases, with 11 bases between. This CDR3 has 12 residues. The germline V gene has CDR1 SQVTM and CDR2 ANQGSEA. DNA for the CDR3: TGCAGCGTCCCCGGGGGAGAAGAGACCCAGTACTTC. Protein: CSVPGGEETQYF.

V is TRBV20-1 and J is TRBJ2-1; 12 bases fit TRBD2. Germline values: CDR1 DFQATT, CDR2 SNEGSKA (reference sequence). With 6 bases clipped from V and 9 bases from J, the junction kept 9 bases outside the gene matches. This CDR3 is 14 amino acids long. The CDR3 protein is CSAPRTSGKPEQFF. In DNA, the CDR3 is TGCAGTGCCCCTAGGACTAGCGGGAAACCTGAGCAGTTCTTC.